This T cell receptor beta chain was found in a study of shared clonotypes between healthy human individuals. Study processing details: Filtering differed for immunoSEQ, which gave only junction sequences without quality scores. Method: immunoSEQ multiplex PCR; TCRdb's copy keeps in-frame clones and lacks some. That table gives V, J and clone size, and the DNA gave D and trimming. The table shows 1,500,000 or so clones, with around 98.5% occurring only once. Per germline, CDR1 GTSNPN and CDR2 SVGIG (reference sequence). The CDR3 extends over 11 amino acids. V gave up 4 bases and J gave up 12 bases; unmatched junction bases: 6.

The clonotype comes from a man aged 25 to 40 in good health. The source material was naive CD4+ T cells sorted from blood. Subset given: CD45RA+ positively selected. This chain links TRBV30 with TRBJ2-1; TRBD1 matches at 7 bases. CDR3 DNA sequence: TGTGCCTGGACCTCGACAGGGAGGCAGTTCTTC. Protein sequence: CAWTSTGRQFF.